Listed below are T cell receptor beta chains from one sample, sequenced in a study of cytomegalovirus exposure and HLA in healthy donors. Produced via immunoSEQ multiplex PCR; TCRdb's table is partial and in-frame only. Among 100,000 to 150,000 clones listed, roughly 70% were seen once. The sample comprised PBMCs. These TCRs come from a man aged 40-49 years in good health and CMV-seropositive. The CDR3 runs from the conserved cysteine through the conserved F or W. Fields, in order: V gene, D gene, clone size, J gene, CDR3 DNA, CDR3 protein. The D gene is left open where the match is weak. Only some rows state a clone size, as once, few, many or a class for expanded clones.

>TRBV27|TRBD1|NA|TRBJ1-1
TGTGCCAGCAGTCCGCGGGACAGGGGGCGCTTGGCTGAAGCTTTCTTT
CASSPRDRGRLAEAFF
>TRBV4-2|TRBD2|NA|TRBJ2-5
TGTGCCAGCAGCCAGGCCACTAGCGGGAGGGCCGGAGAGACCCAGTACTTC
CASSQATSGRAGETQYF
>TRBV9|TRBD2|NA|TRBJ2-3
TGTGCCAGCAGCCCCCGACTAGCGGGAGGCGGCCCGAGCACAGATACGCAGTATTTT
CASSPRLAGGGPSTDTQYF
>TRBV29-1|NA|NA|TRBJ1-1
TGCAGCGTTGTGCCCCACACGAACACTGAAGCTTTCTTT
CSVVPHTNTEAFF
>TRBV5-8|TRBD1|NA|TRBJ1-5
TGTGCCAGCAGCAAAGGACAGGGGTTCGATCAGCCCCAGCATTTT
CASSKGQGFDQPQHF
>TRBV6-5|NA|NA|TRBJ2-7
TGTGCCAGCAGTTACTCGGGGCGCTACGAGCAGTACTTC
CASSYSGRYEQYF
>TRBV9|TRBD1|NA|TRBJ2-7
TGTGCCAGCAGCGTCACCCCGGGACAGGGATCCTACGAGCAGTACTTC
CASSVTPGQGSYEQYF
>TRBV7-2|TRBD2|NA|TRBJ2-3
TGTGCCAGCGGAAGCGGGGGGTTTAGCACAGATACGCAGTATTTT
CASGSGGFSTDTQYF
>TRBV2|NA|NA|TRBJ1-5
TGTGCCAGCAGTGAACCTCAAAGACAGTTCTCGGGCAATCAGCCCCAGCATTTT
CASSEPQRQFSGNQPQHF
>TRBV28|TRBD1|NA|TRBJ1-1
TGTGCCAGCAGTTTAATGCAGGGGGCGAGGACTGAAGCTTTCTTT
CASSLMQGARTEAFF
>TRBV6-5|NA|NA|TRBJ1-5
TGTGCCAGCAGTCCTACTCGAAATCAGCCCCAGCATTTT
CASSPTRNQPQHF
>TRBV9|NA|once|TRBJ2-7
TGTGCCAGCAGCGTAGCTGGTAATAGCGGCACCTACGAGCAGTACTTC
CASSVAGNSGTYEQYF
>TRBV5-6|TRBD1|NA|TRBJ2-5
TGTGCCAGCAGCTTGGCGGGGACAGACGAGACCCAGTACTTC
CASSLAGTDETQYF
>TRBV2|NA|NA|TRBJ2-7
TGTGCCAGCAGTGAGTCCCTGTCCCCCCACGAGCAGTACTTC
CASSESLSPHEQYF
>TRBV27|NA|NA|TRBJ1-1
TGTGCCAGCAGTGCTGACAGGATGAACACTGAAGCTTTCTTT
CASSADRMNTEAFF
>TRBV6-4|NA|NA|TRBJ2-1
TGTGCCAGCAGTGAAATGGGACAACCCTACAATGAGCAGTTCTTC
CASSEMGQPYNEQFF
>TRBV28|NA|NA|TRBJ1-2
TGTGCCAGCAGGACCGGGACTATTAAGATCTATGGCTACACCTTC
CASRTGTIKIYGYTF
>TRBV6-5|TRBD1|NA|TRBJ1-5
TGTGCCAGCAGTTCCGGGACAGGGGGGAATCAGCCCCAGCATTTT
CASSSGTGGNQPQHF
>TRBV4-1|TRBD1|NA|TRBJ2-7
TGCGCCAGCAGCCAAGGGTCGGCAGGGGGAAGGGGATCTTCCTACGAGCAGTACTTC
CASSQGSAGGRGSSYEQYF
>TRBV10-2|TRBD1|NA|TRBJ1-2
TGCGCCAGCAGTGAGTGGACAGGCGGTGGCTACACCTTC
CASSEWTGGGYTF
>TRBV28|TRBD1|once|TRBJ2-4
TGTGCCAGCAGTTTACTTGGCAGGGGGCTGGACATTCAGTACTTC
CASSLLGRGLDIQYF
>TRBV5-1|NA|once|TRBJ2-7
TGCGCCAGCAGCGCGGACAGCATATCCTACGAGCAGTACTTC
CASSADSISYEQYF
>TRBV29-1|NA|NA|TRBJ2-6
TGCAGCGCCGTGAGCTCTGGGGCCAACGTCCTGACTTTC
CSAVSSGANVLTF
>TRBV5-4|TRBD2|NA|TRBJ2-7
TGTGCCAGCAGCTTGGATAGCGGGGGGGCATTCGAGCAGTACTTC
CASSLDSGGAFEQYF
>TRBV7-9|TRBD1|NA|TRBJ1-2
TGTGCCAGCAGCTTAGGGGACAGGGGGAACTATGGCTACACCTTC
CASSLGDRGNYGYTF
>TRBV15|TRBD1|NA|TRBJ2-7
TGTGCCACCAGCAGAGGGGACAGGGTACGCGAGCAGTACTTC
CATSRGDRVREQYF
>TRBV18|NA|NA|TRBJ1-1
TGTGCCAGCTCACCTGGACAGAGCGCTGAAGCTTTCTTT
CASSPGQSAEAFF
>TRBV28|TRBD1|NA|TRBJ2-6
TGTGCCAGCAGTACCGGGACAGGGGGGTTCTCTGGGGCCAACGTCCTGACTTTC
CASSTGTGGFSGANVLTF
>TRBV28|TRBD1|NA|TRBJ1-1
TGTGCCCACAAGGGGACAGGTGAAGCTTTCTTT
CAHKGTGEAFF
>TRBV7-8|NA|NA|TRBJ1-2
TGTGCCAGCAGCCCTTACGCGGTAGGTGGCTACACCTTC
CASSPYAVGGYTF
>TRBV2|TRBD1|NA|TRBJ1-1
TGTGCCAGCAGTAGACAGGGGACTATGAACACTGAAGCTTTCTTT
CASSRQGTMNTEAFF
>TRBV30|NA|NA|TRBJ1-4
TGTGCCTGGAGTGTACGGAGGGGCGGTGAAGAAAAACTGTTTTTT
CAWSVRRGGEEKLFF
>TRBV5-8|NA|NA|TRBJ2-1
TGTGCCAGCGGATCTTGGCAGGGGCGGTACAATGAGCAGTTCTTC
CASGSWQGRYNEQFF
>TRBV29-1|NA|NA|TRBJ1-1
TGCAGCGTTGAAGCGGTGGCAGGGGTATACGAAGCTTTCTTT
CSVEAVAGVYEAFF
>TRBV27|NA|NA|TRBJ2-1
TGTGCCAGCAGCTCAGGGTACAATGAGCAGTTCTTC
CASSSGYNEQFF
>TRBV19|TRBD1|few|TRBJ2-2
TGTGCCAGTAGTGGGACAGGGAGGACCGGGGAGCTGTTTTTT
CASSGTGRTGELFF
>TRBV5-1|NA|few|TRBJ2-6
TGCGCCAGCAGCTTAACCGGGTACGGGGCCAACGTCCTGACTTTC
CASSLTGYGANVLTF
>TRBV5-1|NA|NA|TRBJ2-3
TGCGCCAGCAGCCTGCAACTTACAGGGAAAACTAGCACAGATACGCAGTATTTT
CASSLQLTGKTSTDTQYF
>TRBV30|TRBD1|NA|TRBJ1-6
TGTGCCTGGAAGACAGGGGGGTATTACTCACCCCTCCACTTT
CAWKTGGYYSPLHF
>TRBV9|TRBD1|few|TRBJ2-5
TGTGCCAGCAGCGTAGGGGGGACAGGGCAAGAGACCCAGTACTTC
CASSVGGTGQETQYF
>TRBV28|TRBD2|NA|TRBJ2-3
TGTGCCAGCAGTTTCCCCCGAAGGACTAGCGGGGGTTATACTAGCACAGATACGCAGTATTTT
CASSFPRRTSGGYTSTDTQYF
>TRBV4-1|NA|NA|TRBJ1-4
TGCGCCAGCAGCCTCGTTAGGGGTTTTAATGAAAAACTGTTTTTT
CASSLVRGFNEKLFF
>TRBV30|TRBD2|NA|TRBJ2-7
TGTGCCTGGAGTGTCCTAGCGGGAAAATCCTACGAGCAGTACTTC
CAWSVLAGKSYEQYF